One sample yielded the 17 T cell receptor delta chains listed below, sequenced in a study of gamma-delta T cells after stem cell transplantation (dated by TCRdb to about 2016). The method was RT-PCR. Sequenced on an Illumina MiSeq. In TCRdb, clones were called once more from the public reads by CATT, and rows of identical DNA were later combined. Within this sample are approximately 2,500 delta-chain clones, with 6.5% to 8% of them counted one time only. 11% of the sample lies in the top ten. The material sequenced was gamma-delta T cells. The receptors were gathered from a human donor. It is not recorded whose cells these are; they may come from a transplant donor.

By sample share, this clone is medium-sized. The CDR3 nucleotides read TGTGCCTGTGACGCTGTACTGGGGGATACGCGCAAAAGAAACACCGATAAACTCATCTTT. Translation gives CACDAVLGDTRKRNTDKLIF. The rearrangement links TRDV2 to TRDJ1, with TRDD3 matching 13 bases. V shed 3 bases and J 0 bases; nucleotides not matched to a gene: 15. The CDR3 contains 20 residues. Germline CDR1 reads GEAIGNYY; CDR2 reads EKD.

As regards this clone: Only one base separates this from a far larger clonotype, so it likely reflects a read error. The same CDR3 is also encoded by other DNA sequences in this sample. The rearrangement links TRDV2 to TRDJ3, with 8 bases identical to TRDD3. This CDR3 spans 22 amino acids. Looked up from germline, CDR1 is GEAIGNYY and CDR2 is EKD. Trimming removed 3 bases from V and 0 bases from J; junction bases left unmatched: 18. CDR3 region: CACDPPPTGDTGSSWDTRQMFF. The CDR3 DNA reads as TGTGCCTGTGACCCGCCCCCAACAGGGGATACAGGGAGCTCCTGGGACACCCGACAGATGTTTTTC.

This clone is deemed medium-sized. The CDR3 DNA reads TGTGCCTGTGACACTTTACTGGGGGCTCCCCGAGGTAGTAAACTCATCTTT. This codes for CACDTLLGAPRGSKLIF. The V call is TRDV2, the J call TRDJ1, with TRDD3 identical over 8 bases. Trimming at V came to 1 base and at J to 7 bases, leaving 16 bases not matched to a gene. The germline V gene has CDR1 GEAIGNYY and CDR2 EKD. The CDR3 loop spans 17 amino acids.

Comment on this clone: This could be a read error, since a much larger clone is one nucleotide away. Other DNA sequences in the sample encode the same CDR3. The chain combines TRDV2 with TRDJ1; 13 bases map to TRDD3. Germline V gene lookup returns CDR1 GEAIGNYY and CDR2 EKD. After removal of 3 bases from V and 3 bases from J, the junction contained 15 bases not matched to a gene. The CDR3 has 19 amino acids. CDR3 residues: CACDLTGGYGSLTADKLIF. In DNA form, the CDR3 reads TGTGCCTGTGACTTGACTGGGGGATACGGGTCCCTGACTGCCGATAAACTCATCTTT.

This clone occurred a few times. The junction differs from germline at one of its ends, possibly a read error. The chain couples TRDV2 to TRDJ3; 8 bases match TRDD3. The CDR3 length is 20 residues. Germline lookup yields CDR1 GEAIGNYY and CDR2 EKD. The CDR3 bases are TGTGCCTGTGACACGATTGTAAGGGATACGCGCTCCTGTGACACCCGACAGATGTTTTTC. Its protein is CACDTIVRDTRSCDTRQMFF.

As concerns this clone: Being one base from a much bigger clone, this may be a read error. J is TRDJ3 and V is TRDV2; the match to TRDD3 covers 9 bases. Germline V gene data show CDR1 as GEAIGNYY and CDR2 as EKD. The V gene end was trimmed by 5 bases and the J gene end by 0 bases; junction bases not matched to a gene: 7. This CDR3 comprises 18 residues. The CDR3 sequence is CACGHTGGASWDTRQMFF. CDR3 coding DNA: TGTGCCTGTGGCCATACTGGGGGAGCCTCCTGGGACACCCGACAGATGTTTTTC.

In this sample, this clone turned up a few times. This may be a read error, as it is one base from a much larger clone. The chain employs TRDV2 and TRDJ1, with TRDD3 matching over 7 bases. Germline CDR1 GEAIGNYY, CDR2 EKD. Losses at the gene ends were 2 bases for V and 3 bases for J; bases not matched to a gene: 8. The CDR3 consists of 15 residues. This CDR3 reads CACDKVGEIADKLIF. The CDR3 region has the DNA TGTGCCTGTGACAAGGTGGGGGAAATCGCCGATAAACTCATCTTT.

This clone was seen a few times. A junction end diverges from the germline sequence, so it may reflect a read error. The chain couples TRDV2 to TRDJ1; a possible D gene is TRDD3 (5 bases). Germline-derived CDR1 and CDR2 are GEAIGNYY and EKD. This CDR3 has 15 residues. DNA for the CDR3: TGTGCCTGTGACACGGTGGGGCCGTTCACCGATAACCTCATCTTT. This codes for CACDTVGPFTDNLIF.

This clone is judged medium-sized. Compared with germline, one end of the junction differs, possibly owing to a read error. The chain employs TRDV2 and TRDJ1, with TRDD3 matching 8 bases. Germline V gives CDR1 GEAIGNYY, CDR2 EKD. This CDR3 is built from 23 residues. CDR3: CACVTLPRIGLGDDDLYTDKLIF. DNA for the CDR3: TGTGCCTGTGTCACCCTTCCGCGCATTGGGCTGGGGGACGACGATCTGTACACCGATAAACTCATCTTT.

The chain joins TRDV2 to TRDJ1; 9 bases agree with TRDD3. Unmatched junction bases numbered 7, after V lost 3 bases and J lost 0 bases. This CDR3 has 16 amino acids. The germline V gene encodes CDR1 GEAIGNYY and CDR2 EKD. The CDR3 spells CACDDLTGGHTDKLIF. The CDR3 nucleotides are TGTGCCTGTGACGACTTAACTGGGGGACACACCGATAAACTCATCTTT.

This clone turned up a few times. A far larger clone lies a single base away; this is likely a read error. The chain uses TRDV2 and TRDJ1; D gene ambiguous. Germline CDR1 is GEAIGNYY and CDR2 is EKD. The CDR3 length is 15 residues. CDR3 sequence: CAWDTVEERTDKLIF. Here the CDR3 DNA reads TGTGCCTGGGACACCGTAGAAGAAAGGACCGATAAACTCATCTTT.

Concerning this clone: Given a much more abundant clone one base away, this may be a read error. The chain employs TRDV2 and TRDJ1; D is possibly TRDD2 (6 bases). The V end was cut by 0 bases, the J end by 3 bases, with 31 bases between. CDR1 and CDR2 from the germline V gene are GEAIGNYY and EKD. This CDR3 has 21 amino acids. Here the CDR3 DNA reads TGTGCCTGTGACACCGTGGGTCTCCTACCTGAGGGGCCCGAAGGTCCCGATAAACTCATCTTT. Amino acids: CACDTVGLLPEGPEGPDKLIF.

This clone occurred a few times. A far larger clone is one nucleotide away, so this likely arose from a read error. V is TRDV2 and J is TRDJ1; 11 bases agree with TRDD3. CDR3 size: 15 residues. The germline V gene encodes CDR1 GEAIGNYY and CDR2 EKD. The CDR3 protein is CACGTLGDTPDKLIF. CDR3 in DNA: TGTGCCTGTGGCACCCTGGGGGATACTCCCGATAAACTCATCTTT.

A note on this clone: The TCRdb record carries a much larger clone's protein, which differs from this DNA's translation at residue 17; a read error is the likely cause, and the protein listed here is the DNA translation. The rearrangement links TRDV2 to TRDJ1; 7 bases match TRDD3. Germline V CDR1 and CDR2: GEAIGNYY, EKD. The CDR3 runs 19 residues. The chain's CDR3 is CACDTIGGSTGEDTDKPIF. As DNA, the CDR3 is TGTGCCTGTGACACGATAGGAGGCAGTACTGGGGAGGACACCGATAAACCCATCTTT.

In the case of this clone: A far bigger clonotype differs at one base, so this is likely a read error. Additional DNA sequences in this sample encode the identical CDR3. J is TRDJ1 and V is TRDV2; TRDD3 agrees at 9 bases. CDR1 and CDR2 (germline): GEAIGNYY, EKD. There are 20 residues in the CDR3. The chain's CDR3 is CACDTVLRRGIQGHGDKLIF. Written as DNA, the CDR3 is TGTGCCTGCGACACCGTTCTACGCCGGGGGATACAGGGACATGGCGATAAACTCATCTTT.

The table lists this clone with a few counts. The chain recombines TRDV2 with TRDJ1, with a possible D match to TRDD3 (5 bases). The CDR3 length is 19 residues. Germline loops: CDR1 GEAIGNYY, CDR2 EKD. The V and J ends lost 3 bases and 0 bases respectively, with 25 bases between them. The CDR3 DNA follows: TGTGCCTGTGACCTAATACCCGTCAACTGGACCTCGTACACCGATAAACTCATCTTT. It is translated as CACDLIPVNWTSYTDKLIF.

Worth noting for this clone: The junction departs from the called germline gene at one end, perhaps through a read error. The chain is built from TRDV2 and TRDJ1; 7 bases are a match to TRDD3. Germline V gene data show CDR1 as GEAIGNYY and CDR2 as EKD. The CDR3 runs 23 residues. Written as DNA, the CDR3 is TGTGCCTGTGACACTCTAGTTCCGGGCGGGCTGGGGATAGGTGGACTCACCACCGATAAACTCACCTTT. Translated, it gives CACDTLVPGGLGIGGLTTDKLTF.